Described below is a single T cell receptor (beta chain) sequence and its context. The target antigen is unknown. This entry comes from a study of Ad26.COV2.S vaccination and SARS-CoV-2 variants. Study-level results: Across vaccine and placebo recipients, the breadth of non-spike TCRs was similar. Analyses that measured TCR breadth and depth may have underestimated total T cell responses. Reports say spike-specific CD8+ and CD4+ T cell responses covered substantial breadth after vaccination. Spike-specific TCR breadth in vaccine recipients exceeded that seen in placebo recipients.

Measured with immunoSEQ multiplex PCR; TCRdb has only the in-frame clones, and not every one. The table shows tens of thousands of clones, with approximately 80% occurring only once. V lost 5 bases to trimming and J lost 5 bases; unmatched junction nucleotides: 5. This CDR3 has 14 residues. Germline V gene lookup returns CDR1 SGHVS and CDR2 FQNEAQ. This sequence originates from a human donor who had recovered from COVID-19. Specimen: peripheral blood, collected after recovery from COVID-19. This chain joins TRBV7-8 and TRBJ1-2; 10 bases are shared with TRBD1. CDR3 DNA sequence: TGTGCCAGCAGCCAGGACAGGGGGTCTTATGGCTACACCTTC. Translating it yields CASSQDRGSYGYTF.